The T cell receptor (beta chain) described here comes from a study of sequential checkpoint blockade in melanoma. Across the study: Patients were randomized 1:1 to nivolumab-then-ipilimumab or ipilimumab-then-nivolumab first-line. Each arm's sequence ended with maintenance nivolumab.

The data were produced by immunoSEQ multiplex PCR, yet TCRdb's version contains in-frame clones alone and is incomplete. The sample comprises about 22,000 clones, about 82% of which are singletons, and 10% rests with the top ten. V lost 3 bases and J lost 4, with 6 bases in between. CDR1 LNHDA and CDR2 SQIVND come from the germline V gene (reference sequence). The CDR3 consists of 12 residues. Described treatment: randomized to nivolumab then ipilimumab (arm A) or the reverse (arm B). None of the patients previously received DNA-damaging chemotherapy. PBMC sorting kept live CD3+CD8+ cells without CD19 or CD56.

Sequences were derived from CD8+ T cells sorted from blood (inferred from file names), sampled from a patient given nivolumab and ipilimumab in sequence. The receptor was derived from a human donor with melanoma. The chain couples TRBV19 to TRBJ1-2; D remains unclear. In DNA form, the CDR3 reads TGTGCCAGTAGTATTGCCGGCTATGGCTACACCTTC. Translation: CASSIAGYGYTF.